This TCR beta chain was retrieved from a study of cytomegalovirus exposure and HLA in healthy donors (dated by TCRdb to the late 2010s). For context, the study as a whole: An earlier analysis of several hundred of the donors reported approximately 300 Gb of sequence data and some 120 million unique TCR beta sequences from about 179 million T cells. An early release that covered roughly 600 HLA-typed donors contained around 300 gigabases of sequencing data and about 84 million unique TCR sequences. Of the 350 to 450 genotyped donors, 65% to 90% fell in the genetic ancestry cluster associated with self-reported Caucasian donors. The study aimed to test whether cataloging public T cell receptors could reveal signatures of past pathogen exposure. Using immunosequencing, the study profiled T cell repertoires from approximately 700 subjects and related those repertoires to cytomegalovirus serostatus. In addition to the first cohort of 666 subjects, a separate validation cohort of 120 different subjects was used. To predict cytomegalovirus infection status, the study combined high-throughput TCR immunosequencing, statistical association of individual TCRs with disease status, and machine learning. A later analysis re-examined previously published TCR beta repertoires from more than 550 donors and added high-resolution HLA genotyping to investigate patterns of TCR occurrence. The later analysis used no new phenotypic data to find candidate immune exposures, relying instead on TCR beta sequences and their occurrence across donors. An earlier analysis of fewer than 750 of the donors used high-throughput TCR beta sequencing to judge whether each TCR beta V gene segment behaved as functional or pseudogenic. Alongside the repertoire data, information on donor age, sex, ethnicity and CMV serostatus was compiled. A later genetic analysis took genome-wide SNP genotypes for about 65% of the 666 donors and used that subset as a discovery cohort. All discovery cohort repertoires had been generated using a single sequencing platform. HLA typing included class I and class II loci at four-digit resolution. Typing coverage varied by locus: 629-630 donors for A, B, C, DRB1 and DQB1; some 520 for DQA1; about 590 for DPA1; 450 to 480 for DPB1. Roughly five DR-DQ haplotypes were handled as single units for association and clustering because linkage in the cohort was strong. Among 398 genotyped donors of the cohort, an average of roughly 240,000 unique TCR beta nucleotide sequences were sequenced per donor, roughly 18% of them non-productive. Summary of the overall study and its limitations: Some IMGT-functional V segments, including TRBV6-2 and TRBV6-3, could not be told apart with the 87-base-pair reads, so those segments were excluded. In a later analysis, around 17,000 TCR beta sequences were associated with specific HLA alleles at a false discovery rate of 0.05. A group of highly shared sequence variants was considered likely to be a technical artifact of the sequencing pipeline. In this cohort, only TCR beta chains were sequenced, and detectable features were limited by the absence of alpha or paired-chain data. Because HLA typing was unavailable for some donors at each locus, only the typed subset was used in association tests. Across donors, most TCR sequences were observed very rarely, whereas some public TCRs were present in many individuals. When HLA alleles, especially DR and DQ, strongly co-occurred, TCR associations were difficult to assign to individual alleles. Linkage disequilibrium might explain the correlated functional status among segregating V segments, but an unknown experimental factor could not be ruled out. In both the original and validation cohorts, the classifier was reported to diagnose cytomegalovirus status with high specificity and sensitivity. The only immune exposure information available for the cohort was CMV serostatus. Sequencing depth was assumed to be roughly uniform across donors in the presence/absence analyses, though that assumption may not hold. An earlier analysis of some 590 of the donors showed that most TCR beta V segments appeared in productive rearrangements either about 87% or about 30% of the time, which broadly matched IMGT annotations. In a later analysis, several top co-occurrence clusters were reported to appear linked to parvovirus B19, influenza, CMV and Epstein-Barr virus. An association between a missense DCLRE1C variant and V-gene and J-gene trimming of TCR beta chains was found in a later genetic analysis and replicated in an independent cohort. The study gave a list of 150 to 200 TCR beta chains associated with cytomegalovirus. In a later analysis, HLA-associated TCR beta chains showed more clonal expansion and lower generation probabilities than non-associated chains that were equally common. It was suggested by the authors that the approach could potentially be generalized to other disease states and immunological phenotypes. About 17 rarely observed V segments, including chromosome 9 orphons, were excluded from the earlier analysis of some 590 of the donors because counts were too low. In vitro tests confirmed that a few of the cytomegalovirus-associated TCR beta chains recognize cytomegalovirus antigens. A further reported finding was that TCR beta sequences accurately predicted the HLA-A and HLA-B alleles for most subjects in the first cohort. In a later analysis, TCR association rates were found to vary across HLA loci, with the most associated TCRs seen for DRB1 alleles and the fewest for HLA-C alleles. Compared with the approximately 670-donor mean, donors in an Asian-associated ancestry cluster had fewer N-insertions in productive TCRs, according to a later genetic analysis. A later analysis found that most CMV-associated TCR beta chains appeared HLA-restricted, with HLA associations seemingly driven largely by CMV exposure.

Receptor amplification or capture employed the immunoSEQ multiplex PCR assay. A mixture of 60 forward primers for TCR Vbeta segments and 13 reverse primers for TCR Jbeta segments was used in the multiplex PCR. The CDR3 region of rearranged TCR beta genes was amplified from genomic DNA by a multiplex PCR assay. The amplified TCR beta libraries were sequenced on the Illumina HiSeq System as 87-base-pair reads. For the original study's pipeline: In a later analysis, tens of millions of unique TCR beta chains were counted across the roughly 700 repertoires, and roughly 11 million of these chains were shared by at least two donors. Raw reads were error-corrected and collapsed into unique sequences with a nearest-neighbor algorithm that merged closely related sequences to remove PCR and sequencing errors. V, D and J gene segments were assigned by aligning CDR3 sequences to IMGT reference sequences. Each retained sequence needed at least a six-nucleotide match to both a V gene segment and a J gene segment. A rearrangement counted as productive if the CDR3 had no stop codons and remained in frame with V and J, and every other rearrangement counted as non-productive. Following IMGT convention, CDR3 was defined as the stretch from the second conserved V-encoded cysteine up to the conserved J-encoded phenylalanine. Sequences without an unambiguous match to a single V gene segment were excluded from the earlier analysis of over 500 of the donors. In an earlier analysis of some 590 of the donors, a V segment was called functional when productive rearrangements were above 56.7%, and segregating when the standard deviation between donors exceeded 5%. A statistical classification framework was built for diagnosing cytomegalovirus status from the catalog of TCR beta chain sequences. A later analysis assigned V and J genes by comparing TCR nucleotide sequences with IMGT/GENE-DB human TR gene sequences. A later analysis assigned CDR3 sequences and most-parsimonious VDJ recombination scenarios with the TCRdist pipeline. In a later analysis, each TCR beta chain was defined by its CDR3 amino acid sequence together with its V-gene family, and reads lacking a unique V-gene family were excluded. A later analysis removed roughly 590 highly shared, low-generation-probability nucleotide sequences to deal with suspected cross-contamination and a sequencing artifact. In a later analysis, a clonal expansion index was calculated for each public chain from normalized within-repertoire ranks of inferred template counts. In a later analysis, generation probabilities were computed with a VDJ recombination model fitted to out-of-frame rearrangements, and the resulting probabilities were checked against IGoR. In a later analysis, TCR-TCR, TCR-HLA and TCR-CMV co-occurrence was scored with hypergeometric tests, and a repertoire-size bias correction was applied to TCR pairs. In a later analysis, false discovery rates were estimated by permuting HLA or CMV assignments 20 times. In a later analysis, co-occurring TCRs were grouped using DBSCAN, with TCRdist sequence similarity added in when clustering inside HLA-allele-positive subsets. For co-occurrence clustering, repertoires with fewer than 30,000 or more than 120,000 public chains were excluded, along with about five repertoires with anomalous nucleotide sharing. As stored in TCRdb, this immuneACCESS dataset retains in-frame rearrangements with V and J assigned. A fraction of the clones does not appear; measured against another copy, unresolved V genes explain less than half of the discrepancy, and the remainder lacks a known reason. V and J calls and clone size are those listed in that table; D and trimming were worked out from the DNA. This sample comprises 150,000 to 200,000 clones, 70% to 85% of them detected only once. The ten biggest clones cover 1.2% to 1.5% of the sample.

The cohort consisted of 600 or so healthy bone marrow donors. At the time of sampling, every cohort member was nominally healthy, though immune exposures that went unrecorded were likely present. The donor was CMV seropositive and belonged to the group of a few hundred seropositive cohort members. Each donor provided a peripheral blood sample, and peripheral blood mononuclear cells were used for TCR beta sequencing. The Qiagen DNeasy Blood Extraction Kit was used to extract genomic DNA from the blood cell samples. There are 16 amino acids in the CDR3, from cysteine to phenylalanine inclusive. Only the CDR3 region is kept as DNA, spanning 48 bases read in frame from base 1. V loses 0 bases of germline sequence and J loses 5 bases, and the interval between the two ends is 14 bases. From the germline V gene (reference sequence), CDR1 is MNHEY and CDR2 is SMNVEV. As concerns this clone: Its antigen specificity is not known. Qualities for individual bases were not recorded, and no much larger clone is one base off.

This receptor was taken from a woman under 40 in good health and CMV-seropositive. Sequenced: PBMCs. The sequence is built from TRBV27 and TRBJ1-5, with the D gene uncertain. The CDR3 reads as follows: CASSLSVGEAHQPQHF. The DNA sequence is as follows: TGTGCCAGCAGTTTATCGGTCGGGGAGGCCCATCAGCCCCAGCATTTT.